The 12 T cell receptor beta chains below come from one sample, sequenced in a study of Graves' ophthalmopathy and Graves' hyperthyroidism. The study amplified TCR beta CDR3 regions using RNA transcripts. Amplification began with first-round RT-PCR using HTBI primers, then second-round multiplex PCR was performed. MiXCR, applied by TCRdb to the multiplex PCR reads, yields one record per CDR3 protein. The sample comprises hundreds of thousands of distinct CDR3 sequences, about a fifth of which are singletons, and more than 5.5% rests with the top ten. Sequenced material: peripheral blood. Receptors originate from a woman younger than 30 with stable Graves' hyperthyroidism. Some clones in this sample may be carry-over from other donors' samples.

The table lists this clonotype with many counts. The chain couples TRBV12-3 or TRBV12-4 to TRBJ1-2, with 7 bases fitting TRBD1. The CDR3 covers 15 residues. With 5 bases clipped from V and 4 bases from J, the junction kept 10 bases outside the gene matches. This CDR3 reads CASSKDRSFPYGYTF. The DNA for the CDR3 is TGTGCCAGCAGTAAGGACAGGAGCTTTCCCTATGGCTACACCTTC.

This clonotype was found many times. This sequence joins TRBV6-5 and TRBJ2-4, with 7 bases identical to TRBD1. This CDR3 region has 16 residues. Trimming cost V 6 bases and J 1 base; bases outside gene matches: 9. The germline V gene has CDR1 MNHEY and CDR2 SVGAGI. The CDR3 bases are TGTGCCAGCAGCCCCTTGGACAGGACGGCCAAAAACATTCAGTACTTC. This encodes CASSPLDRTAKNIQYF.

Ten or more counts support this clonotype. V is TRBV6-5 and J is TRBJ2-2; unclear D gene. The CDR3 runs 14 residues. Trimming removed 0 bases at V and 5 bases at J, with 7 bases between. From germline, CDR1 is MNHEY and CDR2 SVGAGI. This CDR3 reads CASSYSVGTGELFF. Here the CDR3 DNA reads TGTGCCAGCAGTTACTCGGTGGGGACCGGGGAGCTGTTTTTT.

This clonotype was counted many times. This chain uses TRBV18 with TRBJ2-7; D is undetermined. CDR3 length: 14 residues. V dropped 6 bases and J dropped 6 bases, with 18 bases sitting between them. The germline CDR1 and CDR2 sequences are KGHSH and LQKENI. CDR3: CASSPQESLGEQYF. DNA for the CDR3: TGTGCCAGCTCGCCCCAGGAATCCCTGGGCGAGCAGTACTTC.

This clonotype came up a few times. A read error may be the cause here, since a much bigger clone is one base away. V usage is TRBV28 and J usage is TRBJ1-2; D uncertain. The V end lost 5 bases, the J end lost 4 bases, and 8 bases lay between the germline ends. Germline V gives CDR1 MDHEN, CDR2 SYDVKM. The CDR3 extends over 12 amino acids. In DNA form, the CDR3 reads TGTGCCAGCAGTATCAACAGCTATGGCTACACCTTC. Protein: CASSINSYGYTF.

This clonotype was observed at least ten times. This sequence joins TRBV27 and TRBJ1-5, with D tentatively TRBD1 (5 bases). Trimming left V 2 bases short and J 6 bases short, with 8 bases between. This CDR3 comprises 13 residues. The V gene's germline CDR1 is MNHEY and CDR2 SMNVEV (reference sequence). The CDR3 nucleotides are TGTGCCAGCAGTTTAACCAGGGTTCAGCCCCAGCATTTT. Amino acid sequence: CASSLTRVQPQHF.

This clonotype was counted ten times or more. This sequence joins TRBV6-5 and TRBJ2-7; 12 positions agree with TRBD1. The germline CDR1 and CDR2 sequences are MNHEY and SVGAGI. This CDR3 spans 13 amino acids. V gave up 6 bases and J gave up 6 bases; unmatched junction bases: 3. CDR3 amino acids: CASRGDRGLEQYF. The CDR3 DNA reads TGTGCCAGCAGGGGGGACAGGGGGCTCGAGCAGTACTTC.

The chain couples TRBV12-3 or TRBV12-4 to TRBJ2-7, with TRBD2 matching over 14 bases. V lost 6 bases, J lost 9 bases, and 10 bases stayed unmatched. The CDR3 consists of 15 residues. The CDR3 reads CASRATSGRAHLQYF. The CDR3 nucleotides are TGTGCCAGCAGGGCGACTAGCGGGAGGGCCCATCTGCAGTACTTC.

This clonotype was detected ten times or more. This chain joins TRBV28 and TRBJ2-5; 7 bases map to TRBD1. Germline V lookup: CDR1 MDHEN, CDR2 SYDVKM. The CDR3 has 15 amino acids. The J segment lost 4 bases and the V segment lost 4 bases, leaving 9 bases of the junction unmatched. The CDR3 nucleotides read TGTGCCAGCAGTTCTTCAGGGGGTAGGGGAGAGACCCAGTACTTC. Translated: CASSSSGGRGETQYF.

This clonotype was observed at least ten times. A read error may produce the germline difference seen at one junction end. The chain is built from TRBV5-1 and TRBJ2-5; D unresolved. CDR3 length: 14 residues. The germline CDR1 and CDR2 sequences are SGHRS and YFSETQ. CDR3 protein: CASSLGTGRETQYF. The CDR3 DNA is TGTGCCAGCAGCTTAGGAACTGGCCGGGAGACCCAGTACTTC.

This clonotype was counted many times. This chain links TRBV12-5 with TRBJ1-1; D possibly corresponds to TRBD1 (5 bases). This CDR3 is 13 amino acids long. Germline V lookup: CDR1 LGHNT, CDR2 FRNRAP. Trimming cost V 4 bases and J 1 base, with 7 bases left between them. The CDR3 spells CASGSGANTEAFF. The CDR3 DNA sequence: TGTGCTAGTGGTTCTGGGGCGAACACTGAAGCTTTCTTT. Drawing the rest from reference TRBV12-5 and TRBJ1-1, the complete variable domain is DARVTQTPRHKVTEMGQEVTMRCQPILGHNTVFWYRQTMMQGLELLAYFRNRAPLDDSGMPKDRFSAEMPDATLATLKIQPSEPRDSAVYFCASGSGANTEAFFGQGTRLTVV.

This clonotype has ten or more counts. J is TRBJ1-5 and V is TRBV4-1, with TRBD1 matching 7 bases. The CDR3 runs 15 residues. Germline lookup yields CDR1 MGHRA and CDR2 YSYEKL. With 3 bases clipped from V and 3 bases from J, the junction kept 5 bases outside the gene matches. The CDR3 protein is CASSHRQGDNQPQHF. CDR3 coding DNA: TGCGCCAGCAGCCACCGACAGGGTGACAATCAGCCCCAGCATTTT.